These 8 T cell receptor beta chains came from one sample sequenced in a study of yellow fever vaccine responses in identical twins. TCRdb recomputed calls from the RT-PCR reads with MiXCR, one row per CDR3 protein. Of under 20,000 distinct CDR3 sequences listed, under 70% are singletons. Material: T cells from blood (PBMCs), unsorted or a sorted subset (not recorded which), obtained before or after yellow fever vaccination (not recorded which). The source is a young woman who received the yellow fever vaccine.

This clonotype is classed as medium-sized. The chain links TRBV11-3 to TRBJ2-7, with TRBD2 as a possible D gene (5 bases). CDR3 length: 16 residues. CDR1 and CDR2 from the germline V gene are SGHNT and YENEEA. V dropped 3 bases and J dropped 2 bases, with 17 bases sitting between them. CDR3 in amino acids: CASSLIGEPGTYEQYF. In nucleotides, the CDR3 is TGTGCCAGCAGCTTGATCGGGGAGCCTGGGACCTACGAGCAGTACTTC.

The rearrangement links TRBV11-1 to TRBJ1-1, with a weak D call TRBD1 (6 bases). Looked up from germline, CDR1 is SGHAT and CDR2 is FQDESV (reference sequence). The CDR3 runs 15 residues. With 4 bases removed from V and 0 bases from J, the gap between germline ends came to 12 bases. The CDR3 sequence is CASSSPDSVNTEAFF. The CDR3 DNA follows: TGTGCCAGCAGCTCCCCGGACAGTGTGAACACTGAAGCTTTCTTT.

V and J are TRBV11-2 and TRBJ2-7, with 9 bases aligning to TRBD1. Germline V gene data show CDR1 as SGHAT and CDR2 as FQNNGV. This CDR3 spans 17 amino acids. V shed 1 base and J 5 bases; nucleotides not matched to a gene: 12. Here the CDR3 DNA reads TGTGCCAGCAGCTTAGGATTGGGGACAGGGAACGGCAACGAGCAGTACTTC. Protein sequence: CASSLGLGTGNGNEQYF.

The chain recombines TRBV5-5 with TRBJ2-1; 10 bases fit TRBD1. V was pared by 3 bases and J by 4 bases, with 7 bases of the junction left unmatched. Looked up from germline, CDR1 is SGHKS and CDR2 is YYEKEE (reference sequence). This CDR3 comprises 16 residues. DNA of the CDR3: TGTGCCAGCAGCTCGGGACAGGGGCATGGGTACAATGAGCAGTTCTTC. It codes for CASSSGQGHGYNEQFF.

This chain links TRBV12-3 or TRBV12-4 with TRBJ1-3; 8 bases agree with TRBD1. After removal of 5 bases from V and 4 bases from J, the junction contained 1 base not matched to a gene. The CDR3 has 13 residues. Here the CDR3 DNA reads TGTGCCAGCAGTGACAGGGGCGGAAACACCATATATTTT. This translates into CASSDRGGNTIYF.

J is TRBJ2-7 and V is TRBV2, with D possibly matching TRBD1 (6 bases). The CDR3 sequence is 14 residues long. Germline V gene lookup returns CDR1 SNHLY and CDR2 FYNNEI. The V gene lost 7 bases and the J gene lost 4 bases, with 17 bases spanning the gap. CDR3 bases: TGTGCCAGCATGGGAGACAGGTTCTTATACGAGCAGTACTTC. It yields the protein CASMGDRFLYEQYF. Supplemented by reference TRBV2 and TRBJ2-7, the full variable domain reads EPEVTQTPSHQVTQMGQEVILRCVPISNHLYFYWYRQILGQKVEFLVSFYNNEISEKSEIFDDQFSVERPDGSNFTLKIRSTKLEDSAMYFCASMGDRFLYEQYFGPGTRLTVT.

This rearrangement joins TRBV29-1 to TRBJ2-7; a weak D match, TRBD2 (5 bases). This CDR3 contains 11 residues. Per germline, CDR1 SQVTM and CDR2 ANQGSEA. V was pared by 8 bases and J by 5 bases, with 13 bases between. This CDR3 is CSLREADEQYF. The DNA of the CDR3 is TGCAGCTTGAGGGAAGCTGACGAGCAGTACTTC.

This chain links TRBV19 with TRBJ2-7, with 12 bases identical to TRBD2. CDR1 is LNHDA and CDR2 is SQIVND in the germline V gene (reference sequence). The CDR3 length is 15 residues. Unmatched junction bases numbered 7, after V lost 10 bases and J lost 0 bases. This CDR3 reads CATPRTSGISYEQYF. The CDR3 region has the DNA TGTGCCACCCCGAGGACTAGCGGGATCTCCTACGAGCAGTACTTC.